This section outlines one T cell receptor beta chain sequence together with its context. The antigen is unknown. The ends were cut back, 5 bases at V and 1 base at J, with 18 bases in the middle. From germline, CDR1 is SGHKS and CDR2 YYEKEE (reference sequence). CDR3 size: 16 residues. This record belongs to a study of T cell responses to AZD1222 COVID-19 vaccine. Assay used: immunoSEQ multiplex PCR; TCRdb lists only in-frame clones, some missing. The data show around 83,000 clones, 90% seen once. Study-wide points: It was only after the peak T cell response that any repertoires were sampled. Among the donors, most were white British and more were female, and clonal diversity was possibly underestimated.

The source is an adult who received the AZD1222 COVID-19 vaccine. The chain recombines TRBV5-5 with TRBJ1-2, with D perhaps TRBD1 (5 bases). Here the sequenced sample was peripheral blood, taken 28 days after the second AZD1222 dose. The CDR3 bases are TGTGCCAGCAGATCTAATTCAGGAGGGGATAACTATGGCTACACCTTC. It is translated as CASRSNSGGDNYGYTF.